Each of the 26 T cell receptor beta chains below was sequenced from the same sample in a study of siplizumab effects on memory and regulatory T cells. Repertoires were generated with immunoSEQ multiplex PCR, while TCRdb's copy carries only in-frame clones and drops some. This table holds about 26,000 clones, 70% to 85% found once. Sample: memory CD4+ T cells sorted from blood. These receptors came from a human donor in good health.

The CDR3 here is CASSIGTTNTQYF. CDR3 nucleotides: TGTGCCAGTAGTATCGGGACAACAAATACGCAGTATTTT. This chain uses TRBV19 with TRBJ2-3; D is perhaps TRBD1 (6 bases). The ends were cut back, 3 bases at V and 7 bases at J, with 11 bases in the middle. Germline V gene sequence: CDR1 LNHDA, CDR2 SQIVND (reference sequence). CDR3 length: 13 amino acids.

The V gene is TRBV5-1, the J gene TRBJ2-2; D is uncertain. CDR3 length: 19 residues. Between the trimmed V and J ends, which lost 0 bases and 2 bases, there was a span of 20 bases. Germline V gene lookup returns CDR1 SGHRS and CDR2 YFSETQ. CDR3 bases: TGCGCCAGCAGCTTGGCACCGGGCCTAAGTTTTACTAACACCGGGGAGCTGTTTTTT. Its translation is CASSLAPGLSFTNTGELFF. Drawing the rest from reference TRBV5-1 and TRBJ2-2, the complete variable domain is KAGVTQTPRYLIKTRGQQVTLSCSPISGHRSVSWYQQTPGQGLQFLFEYFSETQRNKGNFPGRFSGRQFSNSRSEMNVSTLELGDSALYLCASSLAPGLSFTNTGELFFGEGSRLTVL.

This clone has just one count. A read error may account for a junction end that differs from germline. The chain carries TRBV27 and TRBJ2-3; possibly TRBD1 for D (6 bases). There are 14 residues in the CDR3. CDR1 MNHEY and CDR2 SMNVEV come from the germline V gene (reference sequence). CDR3 region: CASRLSGAVDTQYF. The CDR3 DNA sequence: TGTGCCAGCAGGTTATCAGGGGCTGTAGATACGCAGTATTTT.

V is TRBV6-6 and J is TRBJ2-1; D is possibly TRBD2 (5 bases). The germline V and J ends were trimmed by 8 bases and 10 bases, with 15 bases remaining between them. Per germline, CDR1 MNHNY and CDR2 SVGAGI (reference sequence). The CDR3 runs to 12 residues. The CDR3 nucleotides read TGTGCCAGCCGACGGGAACTACCAGAGCAGTTCTTC. This sequence encodes CASRRELPEQFF.

The rearrangement joins TRBV7-8 to TRBJ2-6; the match to TRBD1 covers 9 bases. J was trimmed by 0 bases and V by 8 bases; bases with no gene match: 8. This CDR3 has 17 amino acids. Germline V lookup: CDR1 SGHVS, CDR2 FQNEAQ. Written as DNA, the CDR3 is TGTGCCAGCCGGGTGGGACAGGGTCGCTCTGGGGCCAACGTCCTGACTTTC. It codes for CASRVGQGRSGANVLTF.

The chain links TRBV25-1 to TRBJ1-3; D remains ambiguous. V gave up 3 bases and J gave up 3 bases, with 12 bases separating them. The length of the CDR3 is 15 residues. Germline CDR1 and CDR2: MGHDK and SYGVNS. CDR3 protein: CASSDLQSLGNTIYF. CDR3 nucleotide sequence: TGTGCCAGCAGTGATCTACAGTCGCTTGGAAACACCATATATTTT.

V is TRBV6-6 and J is TRBJ2-1; 7 bases are shared with TRBD1. The CDR3 is 12 residues long. The V segment lost 6 bases and the J segment 8 bases; nucleotides outside the gene matches: 4. The germline gives CDR1 MNHNY, CDR2 SVGAGI (reference sequence). The CDR3 loop is CASSRQGDEQFF. Here the CDR3 DNA reads TGTGCCAGCAGCCGACAGGGAGATGAGCAGTTCTTC.

The CDR3 protein is CASIRAALTGYTF. The CDR3 nucleotides read TGTGCCAGCATACGAGCCGCTCTAACTGGCTACACCTTC. The chain joins TRBV2 to TRBJ1-2; D gene uncertain. Trimming shortened V by 7 bases and J by 7 bases, and 16 bases separated the two germline ends. CDR3 length equals 13 residues. Germline CDR1 reads SNHLY; CDR2 reads FYNNEI.

The V and J genes are TRBV2 and TRBJ2-3; weak D call: TRBD2 (6 bases). The CDR3 runs 14 residues. Trimming stripped 6 bases from V and 0 bases from J, with 10 bases between. The V gene's germline CDR1 is SNHLY and CDR2 FYNNEI. CDR3 nucleotides: TGTGCCAGCAGAACTAGCAGCAGCACAGATACGCAGTATTTT. It encodes CASRTSSSTDTQYF.

This chain joins TRBV7-6 and TRBJ1-5; D uncertain. Trimming took off 5 bases at V and 5 bases at J, with 10 bases between the two ends. The CDR3 is 13 amino acids. The germline gives CDR1 SGHVS, CDR2 FNYEAQ. CDR3 amino acids: CASSTGRDQPQHF. The CDR3 DNA reads as TGTGCCAGCAGCACCGGACGGGATCAGCCCCAGCATTTT.

The sample holds a few counts of this clone. This chain links TRBV4-1 with TRBJ2-7; D perhaps matches TRBD2 (6 bases). V was cut by 4 bases and J by 3 bases, with 16 bases left in between. Germline lookup yields CDR1 MGHRA and CDR2 YSYEKL. The CDR3 totals 15 residues. The CDR3, as DNA: TGCGCCAGCAGCCCCACCCGGGGAGGCGGCTACGAGCAGTACTTC. As protein: CASSPTRGGGYEQYF.

This chain links TRBV4-1 with TRBJ2-5; TRBD2 aligns across 9 bases. This CDR3 has 14 amino acids. The junction had 3 bases not matched to a gene; V was cut back by 2 bases and J by 5 bases. Germline CDR1 and CDR2: MGHRA and YSYEKL. The CDR3 bases are TGCGCCAGCAGCCAACTAAGCGGGAGGGAGACCCAGTACTTC. Residues: CASSQLSGRETQYF.

This chain connects TRBV30 to TRBJ1-1; D is uncertain. CDR3 size: 12 residues. The germline CDR1 and CDR2 sequences are GTSNPN and SVGIG (reference sequence). CDR3: CASGQLNTEAFF. Written as DNA, the CDR3 is TGTGCTTCCGGTCAATTGAACACTGAAGCTTTCTTT.

V usage is TRBV30 and J usage is TRBJ2-1; no clear D. Germline V gene lookup returns CDR1 GTSNPN and CDR2 SVGIG (reference sequence). Trimming took off 7 bases at V and 0 bases at J, with 10 bases between the two ends. The CDR3 covers 13 residues. The CDR3, as DNA: TGTGCCTCCGCCCCACGCTCCTACAATGAGCAGTTCTTC. It is translated as CASAPRSYNEQFF.

The V and J genes are TRBV6-1 and TRBJ2-7, with TRBD1 matching 7 bases. The V gene's germline CDR1 is MNHNS and CDR2 SASEGT. This CDR3 spans 12 amino acids. V lost 7 bases, J lost 5 bases, and 5 bases stayed unmatched. This CDR3 is CASTEQGHEQYF. The CDR3 DNA is TGTGCCAGCACGGAACAGGGGCACGAGCAGTACTTC.

The rearrangement links TRBV11-1 to TRBJ2-5; D may be TRBD2 (6 bases). This CDR3 is 14 amino acids long. Trimming cost V 5 bases and J 6 bases, with 16 bases left between them. Germline V gene sequence: CDR1 SGHAT, CDR2 FQDESV (reference sequence). The CDR3 loop reads CASSPLRDLQTQYF. CDR3 DNA sequence: TGTGCCAGCAGCCCACTCCGGGACTTGCAGACCCAGTACTTC.

The chain uses TRBV6-4 and TRBJ2-1; D possibly corresponds to TRBD2 (5 bases). The germline V gene has CDR1 MRHNA and CDR2 SNTAGT. Trimming removed 0 bases at V and 0 bases at J, with 9 bases between. CDR3 length: 16 amino acids. The CDR3 DNA reads TGTGCCAGCAGTGACTCAGGACTCAGCTCCTACAATGAGCAGTTCTTC. It encodes CASSDSGLSSYNEQFF.

The CDR3 sequence: CASSQPTTMNTEAFF. The CDR3 DNA sequence: TGCGCCAGCAGCCAACCGACAACCATGAACACTGAAGCTTTCTTT. The chain is built from TRBV4-1 and TRBJ1-1, with D hard to call. The germline V gene encodes CDR1 MGHRA and CDR2 YSYEKL. The length of the CDR3 is 15 residues. V lost 2 bases to trimming and J lost 0 bases, with 10 bases between them.

The chain carries TRBV11-1 and TRBJ2-1; D could derive from TRBD1 or TRBD2 (5 bases each). CDR1 SGHAT and CDR2 FQDESV come from the germline V gene (reference sequence). The germline V and J ends were trimmed by 6 bases and 3 bases, with 9 bases remaining between them. The CDR3 runs 13 residues. CDR3 region: CASSGAGYNEQFF. CDR3 DNA sequence: TGTGCCAGCAGTGGGGCGGGCTACAATGAGCAGTTCTTC.

This chain links TRBV7-3 with TRBJ2-1, with D hard to call. Germline V CDR1 and CDR2: SGHTA, FQGTGA. Trimming took 0 bases from V and 4 from J, leaving 10 bases between them. The CDR3 is 15 amino acids. CDR3 region: CASSLTAVGYNEQFF. The CDR3 DNA sequence: TGTGCCAGCAGCTTAACGGCGGTGGGGTACAATGAGCAGTTCTTC.

The chain carries TRBV19 and TRBJ2-5; D is possibly TRBD1 (7 bases). Trimming left V 5 bases short and J 5 bases short, with 18 bases between. CDR3 length: 15 amino acids. Germline values: CDR1 LNHDA, CDR2 SQIVND (reference sequence). CDR3 nucleotides: TGTGCCAGTAGTCGTGGAGGGGGCGTTGGGGAGACCCAGTACTTC. It codes for CASSRGGGVGETQYF. Filled out from reference TRBV19 and TRBJ2-5, the complete variable domain reads DGGITQSPKYLFRKEGQNVTLSCEQNLNHDAMYWYRQDPGQGLRLIYYSQIVNDFQKGDIAEGYSVSREKKESFPLTVTSAQKNPTAFYLCASSRGGGVGETQYFGPGTRLLVL.

The rearrangement uses TRBV4-3 and TRBJ1-2; tentative D call: TRBD1 (5 bases). The CDR3 extends over 13 amino acids. Trimming took 4 bases from V and 13 from J, leaving 19 bases between them. CDR1 and CDR2 from the germline V gene are LGHNA and YSLEER. This CDR3 is CASSPGASFAVTF. CDR3 coding DNA: TGCGCCAGCAGCCCCGGGGCAAGCTTCGCGGTCACCTTC.

The chain combines TRBV11-3 with TRBJ2-2; possibly TRBD2 for D (5 bases). Germline V gene sequence: CDR1 SGHNT, CDR2 YENEEA. V lost 1 base and J lost 2, with 8 bases in between. The CDR3 spans 15 residues. CDR3 residues: CASSLVEGNTGELFF. In DNA, the CDR3 is TGTGCCAGCAGCTTAGTCGAGGGAAACACCGGGGAGCTGTTTTTT.

The rearrangement links TRBV5-1 to TRBJ2-7, with 9 bases that match TRBD1. CDR1 and CDR2 (germline): SGHRS, YFSETQ. The trim removed 4 bases at V and 2 bases at J, leaving 4 bases unmatched. This CDR3 is built from 14 residues. The CDR3 coding sequence is TGCGCCAGCAGCAACCGACAGGGGGCCTACGAGCAGTACTTC. Translating it yields CASSNRQGAYEQYF.

The CDR3 protein is CASSLSASGIYEQYF. The CDR3 DNA is TGTGCCAGCAGCTTATCGGCTAGCGGGATCTACGAGCAGTACTTC. This sequence joins TRBV7-9 and TRBJ2-7; TRBD2 matches 9 bases. This CDR3 has 15 amino acids. Looked up from germline, CDR1 is SEHNR and CDR2 is FQNEAQ (reference sequence). The V gene end was trimmed by 2 bases and the J gene end by 3 bases; junction bases not matched to a gene: 5.

CDR3 protein: CASSSPGGEQYF. The DNA for the CDR3 is TGTGCCAGCAGTTCCCCGGGAGGAGAGCAGTACTTC. V usage is TRBV28 and J usage is TRBJ2-7; 7 nucleotides agree with TRBD2. The V gene's germline CDR1 is MDHEN and CDR2 SYDVKM. This CDR3 comprises 12 residues. The V gene end was trimmed by 4 bases and the J gene end by 7 bases; junction bases not matched to a gene: 4. Filled out from reference TRBV28 and TRBJ2-7, the complete variable domain reads DVKVTQSSRYLVKRTGEKVFLECVQDMDHENMFWYRQDPGLGLRLIYFSYDVKMKEKGDIPEGYSVSREKKERFSLILESASTNQTSMYLCASSSPGGEQYFGPGTRLTVT.